A selection of T cell receptor beta chains follows, all from one sample in a study of radiation and T cells in renal cell carcinoma. Sequencing was performed with immunoSEQ multiplex PCR; in TCRdb, only in-frame clones are kept and a portion is missing. The sample comprises over 120,000 clones, 86% of which are singletons, and 17% rests with the top ten. The specimen comprised blood, sampled from a patient whose treatment included radiotherapy and nephrectomy. Source of these receptors: a woman aged 45-60 years with renal cell carcinoma. CDR3s include the opening cysteine and the closing phenylalanine or tryptophan. Each record gives: V gene, D gene, J gene, clone size, CDR3 DNA, CDR3 protein. A D gene is named only where the DNA matches it firmly. Clone size is shown for a subset of rows, as once, few, many or a class of expanded clone.

>TRBV30|NA|TRBJ1-1|few
TGTGCCTGGAGTGTCCCGGGCAGGGGGAACACTGAAGCTTTCTTT
CAWSVPGRGNTEAFF
>TRBV6-6|NA|TRBJ1-4|NA
TGTGCCAGCAGTTACTCTGGGGAGGAAAAACTGTTTTTT
CASSYSGEEKLFF
>TRBV15|NA|TRBJ1-2|NA
TGTGCCACCAGCAAAGGACAGTGGGGAGAGGGCTACACCTTC
CATSKGQWGEGYTF
>TRBV4-3|NA|TRBJ2-2|NA
TGCGCCAGCAGCCAAGATGTCGGGGAGAGAAACACCGGGGAGCTGTTTTTT
CASSQDVGERNTGELFF
>TRBV19|TRBD1|TRBJ2-3|NA
TGTGCCCTTAACAGTAGAGGGGACAGGGGGGCAGATACGCAGTATTTT
CALNSRGDRGADTQYF
>TRBV6-5|TRBD2|TRBJ2-7|NA
TGTGCCAGCACTTCCAGCGGGGGTGAGGGCTACGAGCAGTACTTC
CASTSSGGEGYEQYF
>TRBV2|NA|TRBJ2-1|NA
TGTGCCAGCAGCAGATCGGGGGGCGAGTACAATGAGCAGTTCTTC
CASSRSGGEYNEQFF
>TRBV27|TRBD2|TRBJ2-2|NA
TGTGCCAGCAGTTCACTAGCGGGGGGGAGCACCGGGGAGCTGTTTTTT
CASSSLAGGSTGELFF
>TRBV5-4|NA|TRBJ2-2|few
TGTGCCAGCAGCTTGGACTACACCGGGGAGCTGTTTTTT
CASSLDYTGELFF
>TRBV5-1|TRBD1|TRBJ2-3|NA
TGCGCCAGCAGCTTAAGACAGGGAATGGTCACAGATACGCAGTATTTT
CASSLRQGMVTDTQYF
>TRBV7-9|NA|TRBJ1-1|NA
TGTGCCAGCAGCTTAGAACAGCCGGACACTGAAGCTTTCTTT
CASSLEQPDTEAFF
>TRBV11-3|TRBD1|TRBJ2-3|NA
TGTGCCAGCAGCTTGACAGGGAGTCCGCAAGATACGCAGTATTTT
CASSLTGSPQDTQYF
>TRBV27|TRBD1|TRBJ2-3|NA
TGTGCCAGCAGTGCTCCGGGACAGGGGTTCACAGATACGCAGTATTTT
CASSAPGQGFTDTQYF
>TRBV2|NA|TRBJ2-3|NA
TGTGCCAGCAGTGTAAAGGCAGCGATGATGCGGACGCAGTATTTT
CASSVKAAMMRTQYF
>TRBV7-2|NA|TRBJ1-2|once
TGTGCCAGCAGCTTAGATCGTCGGGGTTCGGGAGGCTACACCTTC
CASSLDRRGSGGYTF
>TRBV7-2|NA|TRBJ2-7|NA
TGTGCCAGCAGCTCAGCGGGGACAGTAGACTACGAGCAGTACTTC
CASSSAGTVDYEQYF
>TRBV6-5|NA|TRBJ2-2|NA
TGTGCCAGCAGTTCCCTCGGAGCAGGGAACACCGGGGAGCTGTTTTTT
CASSSLGAGNTGELFF
>TRBV5-1|NA|TRBJ1-4|once
TGCGCCAGCAGCTTGGAAGGCAGGGGAAGGGGACATGAAAAACTGTTTTTT
CASSLEGRGRGHEKLFF
>TRBV6-6|TRBD1|TRBJ1-1|few
TGTGCCAGCAGTTATCCAGGGGGCTTTGAAGCTTTCTTT
CASSYPGGFEAFF
>TRBV29-1|NA|TRBJ2-4|NA
TGCAGCGTTGAGATGGAGGTGACCGCCAAAAACATTCAGTACTTC
CSVEMEVTAKNIQYF
>TRBV28|NA|TRBJ1-5|NA
TGTGCCAGCAGGGTTTTAAGCAATCAGCCCCAGCATTTT
CASRVLSNQPQHF
>TRBV7-3|TRBD1|TRBJ2-1|NA
TGTGCCAGCAGCTTTACCGGGACAGGTGGAAATGAGCAGTTCTTC
CASSFTGTGGNEQFF
>TRBV10-1|NA|TRBJ1-2|NA
TGCGCCAGCAGTGCAGACCCCGGGTCTACTGGCTACACCTTC
CASSADPGSTGYTF
>TRBV13|TRBD1|TRBJ1-5|NA
TGTGCCAGCAGCTTACGGGAGACAGGGAATCAGCCCCAGCATTTT
CASSLRETGNQPQHF
>TRBV7-9|TRBD1|TRBJ1-4|NA
TGTGCCAGCAGCTTAGAGGGGACAGGGGCGCGGAATAATGAAAAACTGTTTTTT
CASSLEGTGARNNEKLFF
>TRBV18|NA|TRBJ1-1|NA
TGTGCCAGCTCACCACTCGCGTTGAACACTGAAGCTTTCTTT
CASSPLALNTEAFF
>TRBV6-6|NA|TRBJ1-2|NA
TGTGCCAGCAGTCCGTCAGGGAGTAGTGATGGCTACACCTTC
CASSPSGSSDGYTF
>TRBV7-9|NA|TRBJ2-2|NA
TGTGCCAGCAGCAGAGCACAGGGTGTGACGGACACCGGGGAGCTGTTTTTT
CASSRAQGVTDTGELFF
>TRBV5-4|TRBD1|TRBJ1-4|NA
TGTGCCAGCAGTCGGGCTACAGGGGGCAATGAAAAACTGTTTTTT
CASSRATGGNEKLFF
>TRBV28|TRBD1|TRBJ2-7|NA
TGTGCCAGCAGTGGGACAGGGTTGCAGGTGCAGTACTTC
CASSGTGLQVQYF
>TRBV29-1|NA|TRBJ2-7|NA
TGCAGCGTTGAAGTTGGTGGGACCGGGCAGTACTTC
CSVEVGGTGQYF
>TRBV28|NA|TRBJ1-1|NA
TGTGCCAGCAGTTTAAACTTGAACACTGAAGCTTTCTTT
CASSLNLNTEAFF
>TRBV7-2|NA|TRBJ1-6|NA
TGTGCCAGCAGCCACCCCCCGGGAGGGCGGGATTCACCCCTCCACTTT
CASSHPPGGRDSPLHF
>TRBV4-2|TRBD2|TRBJ2-7|NA
TGTGCCAGCAGCCCACGACAAATGGCGGGAGGGCACGAGCAGTACTTC
CASSPRQMAGGHEQYF
>TRBV30|NA|TRBJ1-5|NA
TGTGCCTGGAGTGTTGAGGGTCGTCAGCCCCAGCATTTT
CAWSVEGRQPQHF
>TRBV9|NA|TRBJ2-1|NA
TGTGCCAGCAGCGTAGGCGGGAATAACTACAATGAGCAGTTCTTC
CASSVGGNNYNEQFF
>TRBV25-1|TRBD1|TRBJ2-3|NA
TGTGCCAGCAGTGCCCGACAGGGGGCCTGGGATACGCAGTATTTT
CASSARQGAWDTQYF
>TRBV15|NA|TRBJ2-7|NA
TGTGCCACCAGCTGGCGGGGGCCCTACGAGCAGTACTTC
CATSWRGPYEQYF
>TRBV9|TRBD1|TRBJ2-2|once
TGTGCCAGCGCGACCGGGACAGGGGGGGCCGGGGAGCTGTTTTTT
CASATGTGGAGELFF
>TRBV5-6|TRBD1|TRBJ2-1|NA
TGTGCCAGCAGCAGGGGGTGGGACAGGGGTGGTGAGCAGTTCTTC
CASSRGWDRGGEQFF
>TRBV15|NA|TRBJ1-1|NA
TGTGCCACCAGCACCCACTTCATAACCCAACTGAACACTGAAGCTTTCTTT
CATSTHFITQLNTEAFF
>TRBV6-5|TRBD1|TRBJ2-2|NA
TGTGCCAGCAGTTACCGACCGGGACAGGGGTCCGGGGAGCTGTTTTTT
CASSYRPGQGSGELFF
>TRBV7-2|NA|TRBJ2-7|NA
TGTGCCAGCAGTCCCCCGGGACCGAACTCGGAGCAGTACTTC
CASSPPGPNSEQYF
>TRBV5-1|NA|TRBJ2-2|NA
TGCGCCAGCAGCTTGGCCTTACAGGCCGGGGAGCTGTTTTTT
CASSLALQAGELFF
>TRBV9|NA|TRBJ2-3|medium-sized
TGTGCCAGCAGCGTTAGGGATGCAAAAGATACGCAGTATTTT
CASSVRDAKDTQYF
>TRBV5-4|TRBD1|TRBJ2-7|NA
TGTGCCAGCAGCTTCCCCGTGGGACAGGGATCCTACGAGCAGTACTTC
CASSFPVGQGSYEQYF
>TRBV5-5|NA|TRBJ1-2|NA
TGTGCCAGCAGCCCGGACAGTGGTGGCTATGGCTACACCTTC
CASSPDSGGYGYTF
>TRBV4-3|TRBD1|TRBJ2-1|NA
TGCGCCAGCAGCCAAGACCCAGGGGGCTTCAATGAGCAGTTCTTC
CASSQDPGGFNEQFF
>TRBV18|NA|TRBJ1-4|NA
TGTGCCAGCTCCCAGGGGGAAAAACTGTTTTTT
CASSQGEKLFF
>TRBV4-2|NA|TRBJ2-1|NA
TGTGCCAGCAGCCAAGAGCGACTAGTCGTAGGTGAGCAGTTCTTC
CASSQERLVVGEQFF
>TRBV7-9|NA|TRBJ1-2|once
TGTGCCAGCAGCTTTAAGGGTTGGTACTATGGCTACACCTTC
CASSFKGWYYGYTF
>TRBV29-1|TRBD1|TRBJ1-6|NA
TGCAGCGCTAGACAGGGACAGAGTTCACCCCTCCACTTT
CSARQGQSSPLHF
>TRBV28|TRBD2|TRBJ2-5|NA
TGTGCCAGCAGTTTGAATCAGCGGGGGGGCCTCGGAGAGACCCAGTACTTC
CASSLNQRGGLGETQYF
>TRBV19|TRBD1|TRBJ2-1|NA
TGTGCCAGCTCGACAGGGGTCTACAATGAGCAGTTCTTC
CASSTGVYNEQFF
>TRBV6-5|TRBD1|TRBJ2-7|NA
TGTGCCAGCAGTTACGCGATTCGGGACAGGGGAGACGAGCAGTACTTC
CASSYAIRDRGDEQYF
>TRBV6-4|NA|TRBJ2-1|NA
TGTGCCAGCAGTGACAAAAGCAACAATGAGCAGTTCTTC
CASSDKSNNEQFF
>TRBV5-4|TRBD2|TRBJ2-2|NA
TGTGCCAGCAGCCCTGGACTAGCGGGAGGGCCGAACACCGGGGAGCTGTTTTTT
CASSPGLAGGPNTGELFF